The 13 T cell receptor beta chains reported below all come from one sample, sequenced in a study of T cell changes during pregnancy in multiple sclerosis. Some clones are missing from TCRdb's copy, which holds only in-frame ones; the method was immunoSEQ multiplex PCR. The sample has approximately 33,000 clones; roughly 88% are singletons. The sequences come from CD4+ T cells from peripheral blood mononuclear cells, collected in the first trimester of pregnancy. The source of these receptors is a female donor in good health, enrolled as a control in a pregnancy study.

There are a few counts of this clone. The DNA of the CDR3 is TGTGCCTGGTGGACGCCCCGGAGGGGCGGCACTGAAGCTTTCTTT. Amino acids: CAWWTPRRGGTEAFF. The chain recombines TRBV30 with TRBJ1-1, with a weak D call TRBD1 (5 bases). CDR3 length equals 15 residues. Trimming removed 5 bases at V and 4 bases at J, with 20 bases between. Germline V lookup: CDR1 GTSNPN, CDR2 SVGIG (reference sequence).

This clone occurred once. This chain links TRBV5-1 with TRBJ1-2; unclear D gene. The germline V and J ends were trimmed by 0 bases and 0 bases, with 9 bases remaining between them. The CDR3 is 15 amino acids. Germline assignment: CDR1 SGHRS and CDR2 YFSETQ. The CDR3 DNA follows: TGCGCCAGCAGCTTGGGGATACAGACTAACTATGGCTACACCTTC. This translates into CASSLGIQTNYGYTF.

J is TRBJ2-3 and V is TRBV7-2; 9 bases fit TRBD2. V was pared by 3 bases and J by 2 bases, with 12 bases of the junction left unmatched. Germline V gives CDR1 SGHTA, CDR2 FQGNSA. The CDR3 length is 18 residues. Written as DNA, the CDR3 is TGTGCCAGCAGCTTTTTTCGCGGGGGGGCAGGGGACACAGATACGCAGTATTTT. It is translated as CASSFFRGGAGDTDTQYF.

This chain connects TRBV11-2 to TRBJ2-1; D is unresolved. Germline CDR1 is SGHAT and CDR2 is FQNNGV. CDR3 length equals 15 residues. V was pared by 0 bases and J by 5 bases, with 11 bases between. CDR3 protein: CASSLDKSSNNEQFF. Written as DNA, the CDR3 is TGTGCCAGCAGCTTAGACAAAAGCTCAAACAATGAGCAGTTCTTC.

The chain has TRBV7-9 and TRBJ1-1; 8 nucleotides line up with TRBD1. CDR1 and CDR2 from the germline V gene are SEHNR and FQNEAQ (reference sequence). The CDR3 covers 14 residues. J gave up 5 bases and V 1 base, and 3 bases lay outside the gene matches. CDR3 amino acids: CASSLEQGGTEAFF. CDR3 nucleotides: TGTGCCAGCAGCTTAGAACAGGGGGGGACTGAAGCTTTCTTT.

This rearrangement joins TRBV4-3 to TRBJ1-6, with 8 bases that match TRBD1. The CDR3 is made up of 15 amino acids. Germline V lookup: CDR1 LGHNA, CDR2 YSLEER. J lost 8 bases, V lost 1 base, and 4 bases had no gene match. CDR3 loop: CASSQGGTGYSPLHF. CDR3 nucleotide sequence: TGCGCCAGCAGCCAAGGGGGGACAGGCTATTCACCCCTCCACTTT.

The chain combines TRBV30 with TRBJ1-6; no clear D. Trimming removed 5 bases at V and 7 bases at J, with 9 bases between. Germline V gene data show CDR1 as GTSNPN and CDR2 as SVGIG (reference sequence). The CDR3 runs 12 residues. CDR3 in DNA: TGTGCCTGGGCGAGGGTAAATTCACCCCTCCACTTT. It is translated as CAWARVNSPLHF.

The chain employs TRBV6-1 and TRBJ1-2, with D perhaps matching TRBD1 (6 bases). The germline gives CDR1 MNHNS, CDR2 SASEGT. CDR3 length: 13 amino acids. The V end was cut by 6 bases, the J end by 2 bases, with 10 bases between. The CDR3: CASRLDSNYGYTF. In DNA form, the CDR3 reads TGTGCCAGCAGGTTGGACAGCAACTATGGCTACACCTTC.

The chain employs TRBV19 and TRBJ2-6; D might be TRBD2 (5 bases). Trimming removed 7 bases at V and 2 bases at J, with 12 bases between. This CDR3 comprises 15 residues. Germline lookup yields CDR1 LNHDA and CDR2 SQIVND (reference sequence). The CDR3 coding sequence is TGTGCCAGTAAGTCGGGGATCACTGGGGCCAACGTCCTGACTTTC. It encodes CASKSGITGANVLTF.

This clone occurred a few times. The V and J genes are TRBV18 and TRBJ1-1; D not resolved. The germline V gene has CDR1 KGHSH and CDR2 LQKENI. This CDR3 is built from 12 residues. Trimming took off 5 bases at V and 3 bases at J, with 7 bases between the two ends. The DNA of the CDR3 is TGTGCCAGCTCAGCGGGTGACACTGAAGCTTTCTTT. It yields the protein CASSAGDTEAFF. The whole variable domain, remainder taken from reference TRBV18 and TRBJ1-1, is NAGVMQNPRHLVRRRGQEARLRCSPMKGHSHVYWYRQLPEEGLKFMVYLQKENIIDESGMPKERFSAEFPKEGPSILRIQQVVRGDSAAYFCASSAGDTEAFFGQGTRLTVV.

The rearrangement uses TRBV5-6 and TRBJ1-1; D gene uncertain. CDR1 SGHDT and CDR2 YYEEEE come from the germline V gene. This CDR3 has 12 residues. The V end was cut by 2 bases, the J end by 5 bases, with 7 bases between. The CDR3 coding sequence is TGTGCCAGCAGCTTCGGGGAAACTGAAGCTTTCTTT. This translates into CASSFGETEAFF. Variable domain in full (rest from reference TRBV5-6 and TRBJ1-1): DAGVTQSPTHLIKTRGQQVTLRCSPKSGHDTVSWYQQALGQGPQFIFQYYEEEERQRGNFPDRFSGHQFPNYSSELNVNALLLGDSALYLCASSFGETEAFFGQGTRLTVV.

The chain recombines TRBV11-2 with TRBJ1-2, with TRBD1 identical over 8 bases. V was pared by 5 bases and J by 6 bases, with 17 bases of the junction left unmatched. The CDR3 consists of 17 residues. Germline lookup yields CDR1 SGHAT and CDR2 FQNNGV. The CDR3 reads CASSQGQGAHGRNGYTF. CDR3 coding DNA: TGTGCCAGCAGCCAAGGGCAGGGGGCGCACGGTCGAAATGGCTACACCTTC.

This chain joins TRBV5-1 and TRBJ2-5; 8 nucleotides line up with TRBD1. The end of the DNA aligns better with TRBJ2-7, so the J call may be wrong. Germline CDR1 and CDR2: SGHRS and YFSETQ. The CDR3 loop spans 14 amino acids. The chain's CDR3 is CASSPPTGAYEQYF. As DNA, the CDR3 is TGCGCCAGCAGCCCCCCGACAGGGGCGTACGAGCAGTACTTC.